Below, 12 T cell receptor beta chains from the same sample are listed, as sequenced in a study of T cells in Graves' hyperthyroidism and ophthalmopathy (dated by TCRdb to about 2019). Library construction relied on multiplex PCR. The sequencer listed for this sample is Illumina HiSeq 2000. Amplification of TCR beta CDR3 regions was carried out from RNA transcripts. The TCR CDR3 was subjected to a first round of RT-PCR using the HTBI primer set and the Qiagen OneStep RT-PCR kit. The raw public reads went through TCRdb reprocessing: fastp at Q25, MiXCR clone calling, in-frame beta chains kept. Rows are unified per CDR3 protein, each entry keeping the most common DNA and genes. The sample records around 300,000 distinct CDR3 sequences, around 15% of which are singletons. Roughly 31% of the sample rests with the top ten. The specimen sequenced was blood. Receptor source: a woman aged 50 to 60 with Graves' hyperthyroidism that later progressed to Graves' ophthalmopathy.

This clonotype came up many times. The CDR3 region has the DNA TGCGCCAGCAGCTTGACACAATTGAACACTGAAGCTTTCTTT. Translating it yields CASSLTQLNTEAFF. The chain recombines TRBV5-1 with TRBJ1-1; no reliable D call. Between the trimmed V and J ends, which lost 1 base and 0 bases, there was a span of 7 bases. The CDR3 runs to 14 residues. Germline CDR1 reads SGHRS; CDR2 reads YFSETQ.

This clonotype was seen more than once but under ten times. The CDR3 protein is CASSLGHSLDTQYF. The CDR3 DNA follows: TGTGCCAGCAGCTTGGGACACTCGTTAGATACGCAGTATTTT. V is TRBV7-3 and J is TRBJ2-3, with D tentatively TRBD1 (6 bases). V dropped 3 bases and J dropped 5 bases, with 12 bases sitting between them. The CDR3 runs 14 residues. Germline V gives CDR1 SGHTA, CDR2 FQGTGA.

V and J are TRBV15 and TRBJ2-1; 9 bases map to TRBD2. V trimming: 1 base; J trimming: 5 bases; junction bases outside the gene matches: 3. The CDR3 loop spans 15 amino acids. Germline V gene sequence: CDR1 LNHNV, CDR2 YYDKDF (reference sequence). In DNA form, the CDR3 reads TGTGCCACCAGCAGAGGTCTAGCGGGAAACAATGAGCAGTTCTTC. Translation: CATSRGLAGNNEQFF.

This clonotype was recorded many times. The chain links TRBV5-1 to TRBJ2-5; TRBD2 matches 13 bases. The ends lost 4 bases at V and 4 bases at J; junction bases unmatched: 10. The length of the CDR3 is 17 residues. Germline V gene data show CDR1 as SGHRS and CDR2 as YFSETQ. This CDR3 is CASSQGLAGVYTETQYF. The CDR3 DNA reads as TGCGCCAGCAGCCAAGGACTAGCGGGAGTTTACACAGAGACCCAGTACTTC. Together with reference TRBV5-1 and TRBJ2-5, the CDR3 gives the full variable domain: KAGVTQTPRYLIKTRGQQVTLSCSPISGHRSVSWYQQTPGQGLQFLFEYFSETQRNKGNFPGRFSGRQFSNSRSEMNVSTLELGDSALYLCASSQGLAGVYTETQYFGPGTRLLVL.

This clonotype has a count of ten or more. V is TRBV20-1 and J is TRBJ1-1; 12 bases match TRBD1. The CDR3 is made up of 17 amino acids. The ends lost 3 bases at V and 6 bases at J; junction bases unmatched: 14. In germline, CDR1 is DFQATT, CDR2 SNEGSKA (reference sequence). The CDR3, as DNA: TGCAGTGCTAGGATAAGGGACAGGGGGCTTTCGGGTCCTGAAGCTTTCTTT. Encoded protein: CSARIRDRGLSGPEAFF.

This clonotype was seen only a few times. The chain carries TRBV5-6 and TRBJ1-4, with D uncertain. Germline values: CDR1 SGHDT, CDR2 YYEEEE. Trimming pared 0 bases from V and 11 bases from J, leaving 8 bases between. The CDR3 totals 12 residues. The DNA of the CDR3 is TGTGCCAGCAGCTTGGGGACGACGAAACTGTTTTTT. It is translated as CASSLGTTKLFF.

The chain joins TRBV7-7 to TRBJ2-3; TRBD1 agrees at 10 bases. The CDR3 covers 14 residues. Germline CDR1 SSHAT, CDR2 FNYEAQ (reference sequence). The chain's CDR3 is CASGSGTGADTQYF. In nucleotides, the CDR3 is TGTGCTAGCGGGTCCGGGACAGGGGCGGATACGCAGTATTTT.

This chain connects TRBV10-2 to TRBJ2-1; D unclear. Germline loops: CDR1 WSHSY, CDR2 SAAADI. The germline V and J ends were trimmed by 8 bases and 0 bases, with 5 bases remaining between them. The CDR3 consists of 12 residues. In DNA form, the CDR3 reads TGCGCCAGCTATGACTCCTACAATGAGCAGTTCTTC. Translating it yields CASYDSYNEQFF.

This clonotype has a count of ten or more. The chain couples TRBV28 to TRBJ1-2, with D tentatively TRBD1 (5 bases). The V gene's germline CDR1 is MDHEN and CDR2 SYDVKM. There are 19 residues in the CDR3. Trimming shortened V by 1 base and J by 4 bases, and 25 bases separated the two germline ends. The CDR3: CASSLFSGTRGAVSYGYTF. Here the CDR3 DNA reads TGTGCCAGCAGTTTATTTTCCGGGACCCGCGGAGCTGTTTCCTATGGCTACACCTTC.

The table lists this clonotype with many counts. The chain is built from TRBV11-1 and TRBJ2-2; TRBD1 might be the D (5 bases). V shed 5 bases and J shed 0 bases, with 13 bases lying between them. The CDR3 is 16 residues long. Germline V gives CDR1 SGHAT, CDR2 FQDESV (reference sequence). CDR3 sequence reads: CASSPTAGANTGELFF. The DNA for the CDR3 is TGTGCCAGCAGCCCGACAGCAGGAGCGAACACCGGGGAGCTGTTTTTT.

Many counts were recorded for this clonotype. The chain carries TRBV7-9 and TRBJ2-1, with 11 positions matching TRBD2. With V trimmed by 2 bases and J by 9 bases, 12 bases remained unmatched. Germline assignment: CDR1 SEHNR and CDR2 FQNEAQ (reference sequence). The CDR3 spans 17 residues. The CDR3: CASSLRPLLAGVVEQFF. As DNA, the CDR3 is TGTGCCAGCAGCTTAAGGCCCCTACTAGCGGGAGTGGTTGAGCAGTTCTTC.

The table lists this clonotype with a few counts. The V and J genes are TRBV20-1 and TRBJ1-5; D is unresolved. The CDR3 is 17 residues long. V lost 0 bases to trimming and J lost 0 bases, with 15 bases between them. Germline V gives CDR1 DFQATT, CDR2 SNEGSKA (reference sequence). The DNA for the CDR3 is TGCAGTGCTAGAGACCACCTGAGGTCTTTTAGCAATCAGCCCCAGCATTTT. Its translation: CSARDHLRSFSNQPQHF.